Below, 23 T cell receptor beta chains from the same sample are listed, as sequenced in a study of T cells in Graves' hyperthyroidism and ophthalmopathy. What was amplified from RNA transcripts were TCR beta CDR3 regions. TCR CDR3 regions were first amplified by RT-PCR with HTBI primers. Using its own MiXCR run on the multiplex PCR reads, TCRdb lists one record per CDR3 protein. Among hundreds of thousands of distinct CDR3 sequences listed, 16% were seen once. The specimen was blood. These TCRs come from a woman aged 18-29 years with Graves' hyperthyroidism.

This clonotype occurred a few times. J is TRBJ1-2 and V is TRBV28, with no clear D. Germline CDR1 and CDR2: MDHEN and SYDVKM. The CDR3 is made up of 13 amino acids. Trimming removed 3 bases at V and 3 bases at J, with 8 bases between. CDR3 sequence reads: CASSFPLDYGYTF. CDR3 in DNA: TGTGCCAGCAGTTTCCCCCTAGACTATGGCTACACCTTC.

Only a few counts were recorded for this clonotype. Because the CDR3 is missing its conserved closing phenylalanine or tryptophan, this is likely a read error. The chain uses TRBV20-1 and TRBJ1-5; D is possibly TRBD1 (6 bases). The CDR3 sequence is 12 residues long. With 6 bases removed from V and 4 bases from J, the gap between germline ends came to 10 bases. Germline values: CDR1 DFQATT, CDR2 SNEGSKA (reference sequence). The CDR3 nucleotides are TGCAGTGCCGGGACACAGAATCAGCCCCAGCATTCT. Its protein is CSAGTQNQPQHS.

This clonotype turned up a few times. Possible read error: a much larger clone is one base away. The rearrangement uses TRBV7-2 and TRBJ1-1; D is undetermined. CDR1 SGHTA and CDR2 FQGNSA come from the germline V gene. The CDR3 covers 13 residues. The CDR3 is CASSLEAVTEALF. The CDR3 region has the DNA TGTGCCAGCAGCTTAGAGGCGGTCACTGAAGCTCTCTTT.

This clonotype was counted at least ten times. The chain carries TRBV2 and TRBJ2-3, with no clear D. V was clipped by 1 base and J by 0 bases, with 2 bases between them. Germline V CDR1 and CDR2: SNHLY, FYNNEI. This CDR3 is 13 amino acids long. CDR3 nucleotide sequence: TGTGCCAGCAGTGAAGGGAGCACAGATACGCAGTATTTT. Protein: CASSEGSTDTQYF.

A few counts support this clonotype. The chain carries TRBV20-1 and TRBJ1-3, with TRBD1 as a possible D gene (5 bases). The CDR3 is 14 residues long. In germline, CDR1 is DFQATT, CDR2 SNEGSKA (reference sequence). V was pared by 6 bases and J by 0 bases, with 12 bases between. The CDR3 sequence is CSAPTASSGNTIYF. The CDR3 nucleotides read TGCAGTGCCCCGACAGCGTCCTCTGGAAACACCATATATTTT.

This clonotype showed up many times. The chain combines TRBV6-1 with TRBJ1-1; no clear D gene. V gave up 8 bases and J gave up 1 base, with 14 bases separating them. CDR1 MNHNS and CDR2 SASEGT come from the germline V gene. The CDR3 has 14 amino acids. CDR3 nucleotide sequence: TGTGCCAGCGCTAAAGACCGACAGAACACTGAAGCTTTCTTT. This gives the protein CASAKDRQNTEAFF.

This clonotype was observed many times. The chain links TRBV28 to TRBJ2-2; 7 bases line up with TRBD1. This CDR3 is built from 17 residues. Germline CDR1 and CDR2: MDHEN and SYDVKM. Germline trimming cut 2 bases from V and 1 base from J; bases unmatched to any gene: 7. The CDR3 region has the DNA TGTGCCAGCAGTTTAAGGGTGGGACAGAGGAACACCGGGGAGCTGTTTTTT. Its translation: CASSLRVGQRNTGELFF.

This clonotype was observed a handful of times. This rearrangement joins TRBV5-6 to TRBJ2-2, with D tentatively TRBD1 or TRBD2 (6 bases each). Germline V gene sequence: CDR1 SGHDT, CDR2 YYEEEE. The CDR3 consists of 15 residues. V lost 6 bases and J lost 4, with 16 bases in between. The CDR3 DNA follows: TGTGCCAGCACCTTTCGGGGGCAGGCCACCGGGGAGCTGTTTTTT. Translated, it gives CASTFRGQATGELFF.

The V call is TRBV12-3 or TRBV12-4, the J call TRBJ1-3; D unclear. Between the trimmed V and J ends, which lost 4 bases and 0 bases, there was a span of 10 bases. The CDR3 is made up of 15 amino acids. CDR3 sequence reads: CASSSLQISGNTIYF. The DNA of the CDR3 is TGTGCCAGCAGTTCCTTACAGATCTCTGGAAACACCATATATTTT.

This clonotype was seen repeatedly, ten times or more. The rearrangement uses TRBV3-1 and TRBJ2-3; possibly TRBD2 for D (5 bases). V dropped 1 base and J dropped 3 bases, with 14 bases sitting between them. CDR1 is LGHDT and CDR2 is YNNKEL in the germline V gene (reference sequence). The CDR3 length is 16 residues. CDR3 sequence (DNA): TGTGCCAGCAGCCAAGGGATCGGGATGGTAACAGATACGCAGTATTTT. Translating it yields CASSQGIGMVTDTQYF.

J is TRBJ1-2 and V is TRBV20-1; 9 bases are a match to TRBD1. Trimming cost V 0 bases and J 3 bases; bases outside gene matches: 11. CDR3 length equals 17 residues. Germline V gene data show CDR1 as DFQATT and CDR2 as SNEGSKA (reference sequence). CDR3 DNA: TGCAGTGCTAGAGACCGGGACAGGGTGGAGTGGGACTATGGCTACACCTTC. Translated, it gives CSARDRDRVEWDYGYTF.

This clonotype has a handful of counts. The chain combines TRBV20-1 with TRBJ2-4; the D is unclear. The germline V and J ends were trimmed by 2 bases and 3 bases, with 14 bases remaining between them. The V gene's germline CDR1 is DFQATT and CDR2 SNEGSKA (reference sequence). There are 15 residues in the CDR3. CDR3 in amino acids: CSARPLDKDKNIQYF. The CDR3 DNA reads TGCAGTGCTAGACCCTTAGACAAGGACAAAAACATTCAGTACTTC.

This clonotype was seen ten or more times. This chain joins TRBV28 and TRBJ2-7, with 9 bases that match TRBD1. Unmatched junction bases numbered 7, after V lost 1 base and J lost 3 bases. The CDR3 spans 16 residues. Germline CDR1 is MDHEN and CDR2 is SYDVKM. CDR3 coding DNA: TGTGCCAGCAGTTTATTAACGGGACAGGGCGACTACGAGCAGTACTTC. This encodes CASSLLTGQGDYEQYF. Complete variable domain (other parts from reference TRBV28 and TRBJ2-7): DVKVTQSSRYLVKRTGEKVFLECVQDMDHENMFWYRQDPGLGLRLIYFSYDVKMKEKGDIPEGYSVSREKKERFSLILESASTNQTSMYLCASSLLTGQGDYEQYFGPGTRLTVT.

The rearrangement uses TRBV20-1 and TRBJ1-1, with D maybe TRBD1 (5 bases). The V end lost 0 bases, the J end lost 1 base, and 12 bases lay between the germline ends. The germline V gene has CDR1 DFQATT and CDR2 SNEGSKA (reference sequence). The CDR3 is made up of 15 amino acids. CDR3 in DNA: TGCAGTGCTAGAGACCCGACAGCCGAGAACACTGAAGCTTTCTTT. This gives the protein CSARDPTAENTEAFF.

This clonotype was seen a handful of times. This chain links TRBV6-4 with TRBJ2-1; 13 bases fit TRBD2. V shed 3 bases and J 5 bases; nucleotides not matched to a gene: 1. Germline lookup yields CDR1 MRHNA and CDR2 SNTAGT. The CDR3 is 15 amino acids. The CDR3: CASSETSGGNNEQFF. The CDR3 DNA sequence: TGTGCCAGCAGTGAGACTAGCGGGGGGAACAATGAGCAGTTCTTC.

In this sample, this clonotype turned up a few times. The chain couples TRBV27 to TRBJ2-5; D is perhaps TRBD1 (6 bases). The CDR3 has 14 amino acids. V gave up 6 bases and J gave up 1 base, with 12 bases separating them. CDR1 is MNHEY, CDR2 SMNVEV, per germline (reference sequence). CDR3 protein: CASSLTGSQETQYF. Written as DNA, the CDR3 is TGTGCCAGCAGCCTTACAGGGTCCCAAGAGACCCAGTACTTC.

This clonotype was seen at least ten times. This rearrangement joins TRBV18 to TRBJ2-5; D uncertain. The V end was cut by 4 bases, the J end by 1 base, with 4 bases between. Germline V gene data show CDR1 as KGHSH and CDR2 as LQKENI. The CDR3 has 12 amino acids. CDR3 DNA sequence: TGTGCCAGCTCACATGGCCAAGAGACCCAGTACTTC. It yields the protein CASSHGQETQYF.

The chain links TRBV7-9 to TRBJ2-2; TRBD1 aligns across 7 bases. CDR1 and CDR2 from the germline V gene are SEHNR and FQNEAQ (reference sequence). Trimming removed 6 bases from V and 6 bases from J; junction bases left unmatched: 1. The length of the CDR3 is 12 residues. CDR3 nucleotide sequence: TGTGCCAGCAGTACAGGGGCCGGGGAGCTGTTTTTT. This encodes CASSTGAGELFF.

This clonotype appeared many times. The J gene is TRBJ2-7, the V gene TRBV7-2, with D possibly TRBD2 on 5 matching bases. CDR3 length: 13 amino acids. V was clipped by 4 bases and J by 2 bases, with 9 bases between them. Germline V gene data show CDR1 as SGHTA and CDR2 as FQGNSA. The CDR3, as DNA: TGTGCCAGCAGCTCCGGGGAACCCTACGAGCAGTACTTC. It is translated as CASSSGEPYEQYF. The complete variable domain, with remaining parts taken from reference TRBV7-2 and TRBJ2-7, reads GAGVSQSPSNKVTEKGKDVELRCDPISGHTALYWYRQSLGQGLEFLIYFQGNSAPDKSGLPSDRFSAERTGGSVSTLTIQRTQQEDSAVYLCASSSGEPYEQYFGPGTRLTVT.

This clonotype was seen only a few times. The rearrangement joins TRBV7-8 to TRBJ2-7; TRBD2 matches at 8 bases. The V and J ends lost 2 bases and 3 bases, in that order; junction bases with no gene match: 6. The germline V gene has CDR1 SGHVS and CDR2 FQNEAQ. The CDR3 loop spans 15 amino acids. The CDR3 nucleotides are TGTGCCAGCAGCTTAAAAGCGGGAGTAAGCTACGAGCAGTACTTC. Translated: CASSLKAGVSYEQYF.

The rearrangement joins TRBV10-3 to TRBJ2-4; tentatively, D is TRBD2 (7 bases). The germline V gene encodes CDR1 ENHRY and CDR2 SYGVKD. Deletions cut 3 bases from V and 9 bases from J, with 12 bases between. The CDR3 contains 13 residues. The CDR3 bases are TGTGCCATCAGTGAAGTCGGGGGGCGCATTCAGTACTTC. It codes for CAISEVGGRIQYF.

This clonotype was observed a handful of times. The CDR3 coding sequence is TGCAGTGCTCAGGGGCTAGCGGGAGGGAGCCCCTACAATGAGCAGTTCTTC. Translation gives CSAQGLAGGSPYNEQFF. J is TRBJ2-1 and V is TRBV20-1; 12 nucleotides align to TRBD2. The J segment lost 2 bases and the V segment lost 5 bases, leaving 10 bases of the junction unmatched. Per the germline V gene, CDR1 is DFQATT and CDR2 is SNEGSKA (reference sequence). The CDR3 sequence is 17 residues long.

This clonotype was counted ten times or more. V usage is TRBV5-1 and J usage is TRBJ2-7, with D perhaps TRBD2 (5 bases). The CDR3 sequence is 16 residues long. Deletions cut 0 bases from V and 0 bases from J, with 13 bases between. Germline V CDR1 and CDR2: SGHRS, YFSETQ. The CDR3 nucleotides are TGCGCCAGCAGCTTGGACGGAGCGGTAGACTCCTACGAGCAGTACTTC. Amino acid sequence: CASSLDGAVDSYEQYF.